A single sample gave rise to the 2 T cell receptor beta chains below, sequenced in a study of T cell repertoires in ileal Crohn's disease. As for time point: inflamed ileum from the surgical specimen. Some clones are missing from TCRdb's copy, which holds only in-frame ones; the method was immunoSEQ multiplex PCR. The data contain some 14,000 clones, approximately 79% of them singletons. Sequenced: ileal tissue. The receptor set was obtained from an adult with Crohn's disease.

The DNA of the CDR3 is TGTGCCAGTAGTCCCCGGGGTAGTTTCGAAGAGACCCAGTACTTC. Translating gives CASSPRGSFEETQYF. V is TRBV19 and J is TRBJ2-5, with D possibly matching TRBD2 (5 bases). The CDR3 runs to 15 residues. With 5 bases removed from V and 3 bases from J, the gap between germline ends came to 16 bases. Germline V gene lookup returns CDR1 LNHDA and CDR2 SQIVND (reference sequence).

This clone appeared once. CDR3 in DNA: TGCGCCAGCAGCCGGGGCCAGGAAGAGACCCAGTACTTC. Translation gives CASSRGQEETQYF. This chain links TRBV5-1 with TRBJ2-5, with D perhaps given as TRBD1 or TRBD2 (5 bases each). In germline, CDR1 is SGHRS, CDR2 YFSETQ. The CDR3 totals 13 residues. V was trimmed by 4 bases and J by 3 bases, leaving 10 bases between them.